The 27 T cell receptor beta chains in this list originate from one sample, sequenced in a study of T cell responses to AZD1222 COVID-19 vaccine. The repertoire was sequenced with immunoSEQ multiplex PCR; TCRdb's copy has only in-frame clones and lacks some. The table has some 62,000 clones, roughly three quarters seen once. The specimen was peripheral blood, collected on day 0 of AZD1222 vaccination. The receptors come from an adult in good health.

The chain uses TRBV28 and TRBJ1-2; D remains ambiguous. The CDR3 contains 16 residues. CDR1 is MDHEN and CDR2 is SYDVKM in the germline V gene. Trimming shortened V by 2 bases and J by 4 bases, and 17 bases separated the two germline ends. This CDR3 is CASSLLGSRYSYGYTF. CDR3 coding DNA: TGTGCCAGCAGTTTACTGGGCTCACGGTACAGCTATGGCTACACCTTC.

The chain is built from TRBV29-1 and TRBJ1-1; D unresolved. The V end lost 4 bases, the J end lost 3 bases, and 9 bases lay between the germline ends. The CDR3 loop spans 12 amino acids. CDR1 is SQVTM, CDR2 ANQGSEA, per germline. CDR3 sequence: CSVVPGYTEAFF. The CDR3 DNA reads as TGCAGCGTTGTACCTGGTTACACTGAAGCTTTCTTT.

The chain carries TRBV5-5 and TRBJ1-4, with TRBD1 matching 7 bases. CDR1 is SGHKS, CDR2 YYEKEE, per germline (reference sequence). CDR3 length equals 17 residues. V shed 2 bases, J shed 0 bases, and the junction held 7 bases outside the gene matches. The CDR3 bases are TGTGCCAGCAGCTTTCGACAGGGTTGGACAACTAATGAAAAACTGTTTTTT. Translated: CASSFRQGWTTNEKLFF.

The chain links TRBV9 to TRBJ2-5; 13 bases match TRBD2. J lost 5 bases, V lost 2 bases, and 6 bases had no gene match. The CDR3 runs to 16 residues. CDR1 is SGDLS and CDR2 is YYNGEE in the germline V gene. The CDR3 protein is CASSVGLAGVSETQYF. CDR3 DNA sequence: TGTGCCAGCAGCGTTGGACTAGCGGGGGTCTCGGAGACCCAGTACTTC.

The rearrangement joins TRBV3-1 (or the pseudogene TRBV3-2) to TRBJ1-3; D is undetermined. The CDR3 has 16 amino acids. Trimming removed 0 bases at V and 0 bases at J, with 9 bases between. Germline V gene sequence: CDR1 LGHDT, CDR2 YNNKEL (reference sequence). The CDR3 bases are TGTGCCAGCAGCCAAGATCTACTCCCCTCTGGAAACACCATATATTTT. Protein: CASSQDLLPSGNTIYF.

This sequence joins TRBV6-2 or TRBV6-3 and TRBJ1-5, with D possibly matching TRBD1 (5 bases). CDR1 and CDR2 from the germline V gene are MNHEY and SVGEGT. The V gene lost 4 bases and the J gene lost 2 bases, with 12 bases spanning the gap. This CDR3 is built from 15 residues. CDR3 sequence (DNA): TGTGCCAGCAGTTTGATGGGGGAGGGCAATCAGCCCCAGCATTTT. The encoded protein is CASSLMGEGNQPQHF.

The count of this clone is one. CDR3 DNA sequence: TGTGCCAGCAGTTACTCCGCCTCTGGGGCCAACGTCCTGACTTTC. Protein: CASSYSASGANVLTF. This chain connects TRBV6-5 to TRBJ2-6; D is undetermined. Germline lookup yields CDR1 MNHEY and CDR2 SVGAGI. CDR3 size: 15 residues. V lost 0 bases and J 0 bases, leaving 3 bases between the germline ends.

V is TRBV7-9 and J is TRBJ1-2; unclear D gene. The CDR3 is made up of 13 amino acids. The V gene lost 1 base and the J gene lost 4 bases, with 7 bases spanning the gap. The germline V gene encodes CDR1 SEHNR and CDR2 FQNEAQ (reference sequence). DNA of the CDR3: TGTGCCAGCAGCTTAGACACGGGCTATGGCTACACCTTC. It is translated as CASSLDTGYGYTF.

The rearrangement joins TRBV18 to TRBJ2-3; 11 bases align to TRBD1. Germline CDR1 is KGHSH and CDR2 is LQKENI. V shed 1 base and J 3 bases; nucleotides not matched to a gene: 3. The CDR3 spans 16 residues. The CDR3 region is CASSPRGTGGTDTQYF. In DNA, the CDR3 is TGTGCCAGCTCACCACGCGGGACAGGGGGTACAGATACGCAGTATTTT.

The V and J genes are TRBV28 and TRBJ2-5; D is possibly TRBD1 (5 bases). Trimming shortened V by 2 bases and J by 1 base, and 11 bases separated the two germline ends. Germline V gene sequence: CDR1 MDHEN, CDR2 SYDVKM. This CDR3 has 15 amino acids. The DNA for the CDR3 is TGTGCCAGCAGTTTAAATTCAGGGCGCCAAGAGACCCAGTACTTC. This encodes CASSLNSGRQETQYF.

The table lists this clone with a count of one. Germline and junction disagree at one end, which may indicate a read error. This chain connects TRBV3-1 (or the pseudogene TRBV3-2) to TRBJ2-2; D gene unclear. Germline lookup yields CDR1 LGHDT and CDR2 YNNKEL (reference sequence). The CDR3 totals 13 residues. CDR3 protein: CVSSQAVTGELFF. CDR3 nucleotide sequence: TGTGTCAGCAGCCAAGCCGTCACCGGGGAGCTGTTTTTT.

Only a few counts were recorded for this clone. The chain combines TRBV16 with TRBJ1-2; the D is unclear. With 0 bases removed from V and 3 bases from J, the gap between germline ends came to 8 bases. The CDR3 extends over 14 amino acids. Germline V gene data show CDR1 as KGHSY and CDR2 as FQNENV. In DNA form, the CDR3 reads TGTGCCAGCAGCCAATCTCGGGGATACTATGGCTACACCTTC. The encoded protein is CASSQSRGYYGYTF.

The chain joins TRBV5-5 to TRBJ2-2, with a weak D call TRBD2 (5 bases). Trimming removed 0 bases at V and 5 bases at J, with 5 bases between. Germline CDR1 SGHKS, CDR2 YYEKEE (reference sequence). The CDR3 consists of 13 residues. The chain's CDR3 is CASSLGRTGELFF. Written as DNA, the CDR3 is TGTGCCAGCAGCTTGGGGAGGACCGGGGAGCTGTTTTTT.

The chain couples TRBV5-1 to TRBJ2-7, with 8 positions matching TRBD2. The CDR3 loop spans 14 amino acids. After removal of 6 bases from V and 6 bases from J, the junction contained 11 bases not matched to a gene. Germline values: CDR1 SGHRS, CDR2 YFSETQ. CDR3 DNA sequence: TGCGCCAGCACCATAGCGGGGCCTCGTGGCGAGCAGTACTTC. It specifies CASTIAGPRGEQYF. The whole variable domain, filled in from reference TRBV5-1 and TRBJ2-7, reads KAGVTQTPRYLIKTRGQQVTLSCSPISGHRSVSWYQQTPGQGLQFLFEYFSETQRNKGNFPGRFSGRQFSNSRSEMNVSTLELGDSALYLCASTIAGPRGEQYFGPGTRLTVT.

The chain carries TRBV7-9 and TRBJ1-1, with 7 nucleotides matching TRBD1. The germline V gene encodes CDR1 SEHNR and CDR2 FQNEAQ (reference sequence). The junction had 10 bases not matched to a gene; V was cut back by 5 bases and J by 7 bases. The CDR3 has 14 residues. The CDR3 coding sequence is TGTGCCAGCAGCGAGACCGGGACAGCTAATGAAGCTTTCTTT. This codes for CASSETGTANEAFF.

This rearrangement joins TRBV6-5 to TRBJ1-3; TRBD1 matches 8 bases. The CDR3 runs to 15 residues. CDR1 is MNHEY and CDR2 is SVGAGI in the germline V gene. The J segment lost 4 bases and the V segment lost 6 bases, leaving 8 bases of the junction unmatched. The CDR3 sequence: CASSRGQGAGNTIYF. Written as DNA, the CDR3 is TGTGCCAGCAGCCGTGGACAGGGAGCCGGAAACACCATATATTTT.

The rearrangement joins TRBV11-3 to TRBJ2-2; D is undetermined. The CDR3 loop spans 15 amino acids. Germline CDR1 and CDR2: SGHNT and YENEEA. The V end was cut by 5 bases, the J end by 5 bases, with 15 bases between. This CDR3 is CASSGPGQRTGELFF. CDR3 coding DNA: TGTGCCAGCAGCGGACCGGGCCAGAGGACCGGGGAGCTGTTTTTT.

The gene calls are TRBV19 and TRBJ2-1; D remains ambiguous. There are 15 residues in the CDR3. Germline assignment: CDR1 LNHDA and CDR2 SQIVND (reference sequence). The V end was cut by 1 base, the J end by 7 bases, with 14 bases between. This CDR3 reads CASSIAGLIGNEQFF. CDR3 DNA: TGTGCCAGTAGTATAGCAGGCCTCATTGGAAATGAGCAGTTCTTC.

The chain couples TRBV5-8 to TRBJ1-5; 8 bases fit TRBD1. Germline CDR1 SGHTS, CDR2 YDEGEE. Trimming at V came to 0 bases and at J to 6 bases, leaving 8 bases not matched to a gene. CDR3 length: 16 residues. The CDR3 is CASSLGTGRLSQPQHF. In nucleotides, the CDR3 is TGTGCCAGCAGCTTGGGGACAGGGCGACTCTCTCAGCCCCAGCATTTT.

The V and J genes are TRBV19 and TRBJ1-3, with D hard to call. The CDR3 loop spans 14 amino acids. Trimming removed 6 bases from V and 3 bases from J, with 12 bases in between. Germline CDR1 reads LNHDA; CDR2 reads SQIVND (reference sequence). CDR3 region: CASSPSVGGNTIYF. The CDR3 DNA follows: TGTGCCAGTAGCCCGTCCGTGGGTGGAAACACCATATATTTT.

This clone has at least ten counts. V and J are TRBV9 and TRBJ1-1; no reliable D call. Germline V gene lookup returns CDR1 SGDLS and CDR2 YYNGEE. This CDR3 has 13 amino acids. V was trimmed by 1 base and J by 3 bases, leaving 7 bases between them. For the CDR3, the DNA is TGTGCCAGCAGCGTAAACGTTTACACTGAAGCTTTCTTT. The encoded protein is CASSVNVYTEAFF.

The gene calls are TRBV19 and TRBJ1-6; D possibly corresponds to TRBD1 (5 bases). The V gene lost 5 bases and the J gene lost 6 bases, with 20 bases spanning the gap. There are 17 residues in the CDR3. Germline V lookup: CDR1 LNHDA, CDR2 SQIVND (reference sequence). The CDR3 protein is CASSSLTGGRGNSPLHF. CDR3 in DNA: TGTGCCAGTAGTTCCCTAACAGGAGGGCGCGGTAATTCACCCCTCCACTTT.

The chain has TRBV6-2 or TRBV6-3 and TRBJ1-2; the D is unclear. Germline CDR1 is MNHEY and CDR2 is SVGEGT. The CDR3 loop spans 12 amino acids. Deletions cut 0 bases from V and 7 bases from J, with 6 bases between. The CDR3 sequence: CASSYSRTGYTF. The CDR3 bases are TGTGCCAGCAGTTACTCGAGAACTGGCTACACCTTC.

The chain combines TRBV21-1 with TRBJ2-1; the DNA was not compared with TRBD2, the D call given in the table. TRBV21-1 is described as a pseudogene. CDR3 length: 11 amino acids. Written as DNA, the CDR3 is TGTGCCAGGAGGGTATACAATGAGCAGTTCTTC. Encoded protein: CARRVYNEQFF.

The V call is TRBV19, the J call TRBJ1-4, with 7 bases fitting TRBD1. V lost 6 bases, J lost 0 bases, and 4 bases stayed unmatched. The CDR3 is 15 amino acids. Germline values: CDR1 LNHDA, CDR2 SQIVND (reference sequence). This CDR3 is CASSPGQSTNEKLFF. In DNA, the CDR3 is TGTGCCAGTAGCCCGGGACAGTCAACTAATGAAAAACTGTTTTTT.

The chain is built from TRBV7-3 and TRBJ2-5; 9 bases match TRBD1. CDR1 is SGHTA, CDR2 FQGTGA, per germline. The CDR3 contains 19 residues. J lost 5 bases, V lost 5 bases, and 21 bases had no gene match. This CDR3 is CASSPTPPRDRAVLETQYF. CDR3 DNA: TGTGCCAGCAGCCCGACCCCCCCCCGGGACAGGGCGGTTCTGGAGACCCAGTACTTC.

CDR3 amino acids: CASSQEWLANTGELFF. The CDR3 DNA sequence: TGCGCCAGCAGCCAAGAATGGTTAGCGAACACCGGGGAGCTGTTTTTT. This chain links TRBV4-3 with TRBJ2-2; no firm D call. The ends were cut back, 0 bases at V and 0 bases at J, with 8 bases in the middle. Germline CDR1 is LGHNA and CDR2 is YSLEER. The CDR3 has 16 residues.